Below, one TCR beta chain is given with its context. Clones were read by immunoSEQ multiplex PCR, and TCRdb kept only the in-frame ones, dropping some. This table has over 95,000 clones, about four fifths appearing once. These data belong to a study of blood T cell repertoires in COVID-19. About the research overall: The samples span acute and convalescent COVID-19 from the United States, Italy and Spain.

The sequencing input was peripheral blood. The TCR comes from a human donor in a cohort sampled during active COVID-19.

DNA of the CDR3: TGTGCCAGTTCGGGACAGGGTCACCACAGCTACACCTTC. Translating gives CASSGQGHHSYTF. The chain couples TRBV10-3 to TRBJ1-2; 9 nucleotides align to TRBD1. With 10 bases clipped from V and 9 bases from J, the junction kept 12 bases outside the gene matches. The CDR3 sequence is 13 residues long. Germline V gene sequence: CDR1 ENHRY, CDR2 SYGVKD.